The clone carrying this T cell receptor beta chain was recorded a few times. Its antigen is currently unknown. This entry comes from a study of T cell repertoires in cytomegalovirus infection. The study's findings and limits: Identification of carriers of CMV plus the relevant HLA was performed using cumulative public TCR beta family frequency. Ex vivo responses were dominated by HLA-C-restricted CMV-specific TCR beta clonotypes.

MiXCR, applied by TCRdb to the reads, yields one record per CDR3 protein. The sample has around 490,000 distinct CDR3 sequences, around 27% seen once. The CDR3 runs 15 residues. Germline V gives CDR1 KGHDR, CDR2 SFDVKD. J gave up 2 bases and V 10 bases, and 5 bases lay outside the gene matches. The rearrangement uses TRBV24-1 and TRBJ2-3, with 13 positions matching TRBD2. The source of this sequence is a human donor in good health (CMV status not recorded). Some clones in this sample may be carry-over from other donors' samples. Specimen: PBMCs. The CDR3 DNA reads as TGTGCCACGACCGGGACTAGCGGGAACACAGATACGCAGTATTTT. Encoded protein: CATTGTSGNTDTQYF.